These T cell receptor beta chains were read from a single sample in a study of beta chain features in type 1 diabetes. Assay used: immunoSEQ multiplex PCR; TCRdb lists only in-frame clones, some missing. The table has 390,000 or so clones, 11% to 15% seen once. What was sequenced was naive CD4+ T cells from blood. The origin of the receptors is a man younger than 45 in good health. The CDR3 runs from the conserved cysteine through the conserved F or W. The D gene is left open where the match is weak. Size values are once, few and many counts, or a class for expanded clones, and some rows have none.

TRBJ1-2 | TRBV2 | NA | NA | CASSRDLANYGYTF | TGTGCCAGCAGTAGGGACTTAGCTAACTATGGCTACACCTTC
TRBJ2-3 | TRBV30 | NA | few | CAWRVTDTQYF | TGTGCCTGGAGAGTTACAGATACGCAGTATTTT
TRBJ2-1 | TRBV19 | TRBD2 | NA | CASSDLAGDLYNEQFF | TGTGCCAGTAGCGATCTAGCGGGAGATCTCTACAATGAGCAGTTCTTC
TRBJ1-5 | TRBV30 | NA | many | CAWSVSFRKPQHF | TGTGCCTGGAGTGTAAGTTTTAGGAAGCCCCAGCATTTT
TRBJ1-5 | TRBV5-8 | TRBD1 | few | CASSPGTAYNQPQHF | TGTGCCAGCAGCCCGGGGACAGCTTACAATCAGCCCCAGCATTTT
TRBJ1-2 | TRBV7-2 | TRBD1 | few | CASSRDSLGKNYGYTF | TGTGCCAGCAGCCGGGACAGTCTAGGGAAAAACTATGGCTACACCTTC
TRBJ2-5 | TRBV7-9 | NA | NA | CASSAQTQYF | TGTGCCAGCAGCGCACAGACCCAGTACTTC
TRBJ2-5 | TRBV5-1 | NA | NA | CASSSSYMYQETQYF | TGCGCCAGCAGCTCCTCCTACATGTACCAAGAGACCCAGTACTTC
TRBJ2-2 | TRBV7-9 | TRBD2 | few | CASSLTSGISGELFF | TGTGCCAGCAGCTTAACTAGCGGGATCTCCGGGGAGCTGTTTTTT
TRBJ1-2 | TRBV30 | TRBD1 | NA | CAWSFTGAGYTF | TGTGCCTGGAGTTTTACAGGGGCTGGCTACACCTTC
TRBJ2-1 | TRBV19 | TRBD2 | many | CASRTASGEQFF | TGTGCCAGTAGGACTGCTAGCGGGGAGCAGTTCTTC
TRBJ2-2 | TRBV7-9 | NA | NA | CASSLKVAERELFF | TGTGCCAGCAGCTTAAAAGTAGCAGAGCGGGAGCTGTTTTTT
TRBJ2-3 | TRBV7-2 | NA | NA | CASSFRRTDTQYF | TGTGCCAGCAGCTTTCGGCGCACAGATACGCAGTATTTT
TRBJ1-5 | TRBV30 | NA | few | CAWSPGGAYQPQHF | TGTGCCTGGAGTCCCGGGGGGGCCTATCAGCCCCAGCATTTT
TRBJ2-5 | TRBV19 | TRBD2 | few | CASSRQVGGKVETQYF | TGTGCCAGTAGCCGTCAGGTGGGAGGGAAAGTAGAGACCCAGTACTTC
TRBJ1-2 | TRBV2 | NA | few | CASKNYGYTF | TGTGCCAGCAAGAACTATGGCTACACCTTC
TRBJ2-4 | TRBV6-5 | NA | NA | CASSYSIPTAKNIQYF | TGTGCCAGCAGTTACTCGATCCCGACGGCCAAAAACATTCAGTACTTC
TRBJ2-3 | TRBV6-5 | NA | few | CASSYSTGAGSDTQYF | TGTGCCAGCAGTTACTCGACGGGAGCGGGTTCAGATACGCAGTATTTT
TRBJ2-1 | TRBV7-9 | NA | few | CASSPYTGTPQNEQFF | TGTGCCAGCAGCCCTTACACCGGGACTCCTCAAAATGAGCAGTTCTTC
TRBJ2-1 | TRBV28 | TRBD2 | NA | CASSLGLADKTTLNNEQFF | TGTGCCAGCAGTTTAGGACTAGCGGACAAAACGACCCTAAACAATGAGCAGTTCTTC
TRBJ1-2 | TRBV29-1 | NA | NA | CSVEMVDYGYTF | TGCAGCGTTGAAATGGTAGACTATGGCTACACCTTC
TRBJ1-4 | TRBV10-3 | NA | few | CAISVGGRDEKLFF | TGTGCCATCAGTGTAGGTGGGAGAGATGAAAAACTGTTTTTT
TRBJ2-3 | TRBV7-3 | TRBD1 | few | CASSLNQGVIDTQYF | TGTGCCAGCAGCTTAAACCAGGGGGTGATAGATACGCAGTATTTT
TRBJ1-1 | TRBV27 | NA | NA | CASRTLRGAEWNTEAFF | TGTGCCAGCAGAACGCTCCGGGGGGCCGAGTGGAACACTGAAGCTTTCTTT
TRBJ1-1 | TRBV27 | NA | NA | CASSLVRLRNTEAFF | TGTGCCAGCAGTTTGGTCCGGTTGCGGAACACTGAAGCTTTCTTT
TRBJ2-1 | TRBV30 | TRBD1 | NA | CAWSGDSSSYNEQFF | TGTGCCTGGAGTGGGGACAGCAGCTCCTACAATGAGCAGTTCTTC
TRBJ1-6 | TRBV7-2 | NA | NA | CASSHFGLSSYNSPLHF | TGTGCCAGCAGCCACTTCGGACTGAGCTCCTATAATTCACCCCTCCACTTT
TRBJ2-2 | TRBV10-3 | TRBD2 | NA | CAISALAGTGELFF | TGTGCCATCAGCGCGCTAGCGGGAACCGGGGAGCTGTTTTTT
TRBJ2-2 | TRBV7-8 | NA | few | CASSKAGFTGELFF | TGTGCCAGCAGCAAAGCCGGATTCACCGGGGAGCTGTTTTTT
TRBJ2-5 | TRBV14 | TRBD1 | NA | CASSRQGSPKETQYF | TGTGCCAGCAGCCGACAGGGCAGCCCAAAAGAGACCCAGTACTTC
TRBJ2-5 | TRBV15 | NA | few | CATSASRVYQETQYF | TGTGCCACCAGCGCTAGCAGGGTGTACCAAGAGACCCAGTACTTC
TRBJ2-1 | TRBV30 | TRBD2 | NA | CAWSPLGEGTYNEQFF | TGTGCCTGGAGCCCCCTAGGGGAGGGAACCTACAATGAGCAGTTCTTC
TRBJ1-2 | TRBV2 | NA | NA | CASLGTDYGYTF | TGTGCCAGCCTAGGGACGGACTATGGCTACACCTTC
TRBJ2-7 | TRBV7-9 | TRBD2 | few | CASSLARGGSEQYF | TGTGCCAGCAGCTTAGCCAGAGGCGGGAGCGAGCAGTACTTC
TRBJ1-5 | TRBV27 | TRBD1 | NA | CASSSGTGGNQPQHF | TGTGCCAGCAGTTCCGGGACAGGGGGCAATCAGCCCCAGCATTTT
TRBJ2-1 | TRBV7-3 | TRBD2 | NA | CASSGDGGRSRIEQFF | TGTGCCAGCAGCGGCGACGGCGGGAGATCCCGGATTGAGCAGTTCTTC
TRBJ2-7 | TRBV19 | NA | few | CATRGWGSVSYEQYF | TGTGCCACCAGAGGTTGGGGATCGGTCTCCTACGAGCAGTACTTC
TRBJ2-3 | TRBV7-9 | NA | NA | CASSFRGVRTDTQYF | TGTGCCAGCAGCTTCCGAGGAGTACGGACAGATACGCAGTATTTT
TRBJ1-6 | TRBV9 | NA | few | CASSVEGERTPLHF | TGTGCCAGCAGCGTAGAGGGTGAACGTACTCCCCTCCACTTT
TRBJ2-6 | TRBV11-2 | TRBD1 | NA | CASSLLTGSGANVLTF | TGTGCCAGCAGCTTATTGACAGGGTCTGGGGCCAACGTCCTGACTTTC
TRBJ2-3 | TRBV7-9 | NA | few | CASSLRRGDTQYF | TGTGCCAGCAGCCTAAGACGGGGAGATACGCAGTATTTT
TRBJ2-7 | TRBV2 | NA | few | CASSGNEQYF | TGTGCCAGCAGTGGAAACGAGCAGTACTTC
TRBJ1-4 | TRBV6-5 | NA | NA | CASSPYTTNEKLFF | TGTGCCAGCAGTCCATATACGACTAATGAAAAACTGTTTTTT
TRBJ1-1 | TRBV7-8 | NA | NA | CASSLSSGTEAFF | TGTGCCAGCAGCTTATCTTCTGGAACTGAAGCTTTCTTT
TRBJ1-1 | TRBV5-4 | NA | NA | CASSLSGEAFF | TGTGCCAGCAGCTTAAGTGGTGAAGCTTTCTTT
TRBJ1-5 | TRBV14 | NA | few | CASSRTGGNQPQHF | TGTGCCAGCAGCCGAACAGGTGGCAATCAGCCCCAGCATTTT
TRBJ2-5 | TRBV30 | NA | few | CAWRGKGLQRGTQYF | TGTGCCTGGAGGGGAAAGGGACTCCAACGGGGGACCCAGTACTTC